This note documents a single T cell receptor beta chain sequence. What it binds is not known. The V and J ends lost 4 bases and 3 bases, in that order; junction bases with no gene match: 17. This CDR3 is built from 19 residues. Per the germline V gene, CDR1 is LGHDT and CDR2 is YNNKEL (reference sequence). Active moderate-to-severe ophthalmopathy, Clinical Activity Score at least 3, NOSPECS at least 4, under 3 months' duration. RNA transcripts gave rise to amplified TCR beta CDR3 regions. Researchers ran a first-round RT-PCR on the TCR CDR3 using the HTBI primer set. TCRdb analysed the multiplex PCR reads with MiXCR anew, one entry per CDR3 protein. The sample includes hundreds of thousands of distinct CDR3 sequences, about 15% of them seen just once. The data are from a study of T cells in Graves' hyperthyroidism and ophthalmopathy. Study-level findings and limits: Appearing also in blood were most of the thyroid clonotypes expanded above 0.001.

This sequence was found in a man younger than 35 with Graves' ophthalmopathy. This chain connects TRBV3-1 to TRBJ2-7; 11 bases match TRBD2. Material for sequencing was blood. In nucleotides, the CDR3 is TGTGCCAGCAGCCCGGACAGGCTTACTAGCGGGAGTCTCTACTACGAGCAGTACTTC. Amino acid sequence: CASSPDRLTSGSLYYEQYF.